This T cell receptor (beta chain) was captured in a study of blood T cell repertoires in COVID-19. Assay: immunoSEQ multiplex PCR; the TCRdb copy retains only in-frame clones and omits some. The table records 200,000 to 250,000 clones, approximately 84% of them present only once. What was sequenced was peripheral blood. This TCR was recovered from a woman in her twenties or thirties who had recovered from COVID-19.

The DNA of the CDR3 is TGTGCCAGCAGGTCTGTGACAGGGGCTCACGGCACAGATACGCAGTATTTT. Its translation is CASRSVTGAHGTDTQYF. The chain uses TRBV27 and TRBJ2-3; 8 nucleotides line up with TRBD1. The CDR3 is 17 residues long. Per germline, CDR1 MNHEY and CDR2 SMNVEV (reference sequence). The ends lost 6 bases at V and 1 base at J; junction bases unmatched: 12.